One and the same sample provided the 8 T cell receptor beta chains below, sequenced in a study of blood T cells in healthy people across ages. A J-beta primer mix and a sample-barcoded 5' primer were used in a second PCR of about 7 to 12 cycles. Each CDR3 protein is one row after TCRdb ran MiXCR on the 5' RACE reads. Of some 1.4 million distinct CDR3 sequences listed, about 43% are singletons. The sample consisted of blood. The receptors come from a woman between 18 and 29 years old in good health.

V and J are TRBV7-6 and TRBJ2-4, with 7 bases that match TRBD2. Matching the DNA end better, TRBJ2-5 makes the J call doubtful. The CDR3 consists of 16 residues. CDR1 SGHVS and CDR2 FNYEAQ come from the germline V gene. The CDR3 sequence: CASSLSTSVFQETQYF. In DNA, the CDR3 is TGTGCCAGCAGCTTATCCACTAGCGTATTCCAAGAGACCCAGTACTTC.

On this clonotype: Likely a read error: the CDR3 ends without its conserved phenylalanine or tryptophan. The chain uses TRBV12-3 or TRBV12-4 and TRBJ2-3; a weak D match, TRBD1 (5 bases). The CDR3 totals 13 residues. The V and J ends lost 7 bases and 6 bases respectively, with 14 bases between them. CDR3 coding DNA: TGTGCCAGCACAGTTATGGGGCCGGATACGCAGTATTCT. Its translation is CASTVMGPDTQYS.

This clonotype has a handful of counts. The V and J genes are TRBV7-2 and TRBJ2-1; D might be TRBD2 (6 bases). The CDR3 sequence is 18 residues long. Germline assignment: CDR1 SGHTA and CDR2 FQGNSA. Trimming removed 1 base from V and 0 bases from J, with 16 bases in between. The CDR3 region has the DNA TGTGCCAGCAGCTTAGTTGGGCGGGATCAAAGCTCCTACAATGAGCAGTTCTTC. This translates into CASSLVGRDQSSYNEQFF. The full variable domain, with the rest looked up from reference TRBV7-2 and TRBJ2-1, is GAGVSQSPSNKVTEKGKDVELRCDPISGHTALYWYRQSLGQGLEFLIYFQGNSAPDKSGLPSDRFSAERTGGSVSTLTIQRTQQEDSAVYLCASSLVGRDQSSYNEQFFGPGTRLTVL.

The chain combines TRBV6-1 with TRBJ1-6; tentative D call: TRBD1 (5 bases). V was shortened by 3 bases and J by 9 bases, with 12 bases between the two germline ends. Germline V CDR1 and CDR2: MNHNS, SASEGT. The CDR3 totals 14 residues. The chain's CDR3 is CASSDKGFFSPLHF. CDR3 coding DNA: TGTGCCAGCAGTGATAAGGGGTTCTTTTCACCCCTCCACTTT.

This chain joins TRBV30 and TRBJ2-7; 9 nucleotides line up with TRBD2. The CDR3 length is 15 residues. J lost 1 base, V lost 5 bases, and 9 bases had no gene match. CDR1 is GTSNPN and CDR2 is SVGIG in the germline V gene (reference sequence). CDR3 residues: CAWLPSGEESYEQYF. The CDR3 DNA sequence: TGTGCCTGGCTACCTAGCGGGGAGGAATCCTACGAGCAGTACTTC.

This clonotype was recorded a few times. The V call is TRBV25-1, the J call TRBJ1-1, with D possibly being TRBD1 (5 bases). Germline V gene lookup returns CDR1 MGHDK and CDR2 SYGVNS. The V and J ends lost 3 bases and 11 bases respectively, with 10 bases between them. The CDR3 length is 11 residues. As DNA, the CDR3 is TGTGCCAGCAGTGATGGAACAGGCGCTTTCTTT. It codes for CASSDGTGAFF.

Here the CDR3 DNA reads TGTGCCAGCAGCTGGGGAGGGACCACTGAAGCTTTCTTT. Residues: CASSWGGTTEAFF. The chain carries TRBV27 and TRBJ1-1, with D maybe TRBD1 (5 bases). V gave up 6 bases and J gave up 4 bases, with 12 bases separating them. CDR3 length equals 13 residues. Per germline, CDR1 MNHEY and CDR2 SMNVEV (reference sequence).

This chain links TRBV7-3 with TRBJ1-6; 7 bases match TRBD1. The CDR3 runs to 16 residues. Unmatched junction bases numbered 10, after V lost 5 bases and J lost 6 bases. Germline V gives CDR1 SGHTA, CDR2 FQGTGA. Written as DNA, the CDR3 is TGTGCCAGCAGCCCCTCGTACAGGGGAACTAATTCACCCCTCCACTTT. Translating it yields CASSPSYRGTNSPLHF.